This is a list of T cell receptor beta chains from one sample in a study of blood T cell repertoires in COVID-19. Libraries were prepared by immunoSEQ multiplex PCR; TCRdb keeps only in-frame clonotypes and omits some of them. The data show under 200,000 clones, around 80% seen once. Source material: peripheral blood. Receptors were obtained from a woman between 65 and 79 years old with COVID-19, enrolled during active disease. Both conserved end residues are part of each CDR3. The order of the fields is J gene, clone size, V gene, D gene, CDR3 protein, CDR3 DNA. D genes are given only for firm matches. A clone size is listed for some rows: how often the clone was seen (once, few, many), or a class if it is expanded.

TRBJ2-3	NA	TRBV4-2	TRBD2	CASSAGTSSADTQYF	TGTGCCAGCAGCGCCGGGACTAGCAGCGCCGATACGCAGTATTTT
TRBJ1-4	NA	TRBV21-1	NA	CASSRQGRKEKLFF	TGTGCCAGCAGCAGACAGGGGAGGAAGGAAAAACTGTTTTTT
TRBJ2-2	once	TRBV28	NA	CASSLGGGRYTGELFF	TGTGCCAGCAGTTTGGGAGGGGGACGTTACACCGGGGAGCTGTTTTTT
TRBJ1-3	NA	TRBV4-2	NA	CASSLRGGSGNTIYF	TGTGCCAGCAGCCTGAGGGGGGGCTCCGGAAACACCATATATTTT
TRBJ2-2	NA	TRBV7-2	NA	CASSLEGGGELFF	TGTGCCAGCAGCCTAGAAGGGGGCGGGGAGCTGTTTTTT
TRBJ2-1	NA	TRBV15	NA	CATSRDLSRISYNEQFF	TGTGCCACCAGCAGAGATCTATCTAGAATCTCCTACAATGAGCAGTTCTTC
TRBJ1-3	few	TRBV15	NA	CATSRDEAASGNTIYF	TGTGCCACCAGCAGAGATGAGGCAGCCTCTGGAAACACCATATATTTT
TRBJ1-2	few	TRBV20-1	NA	CSAPDGGGYTF	TGCAGTGCCCCGGACGGCGGGGGCTACACCTTC
TRBJ2-7	NA	TRBV2	TRBD1	CASQGQSLHEQYF	TGTGCCAGCCAGGGACAGTCGTTACACGAGCAGTACTTC
TRBJ2-7	NA	TRBV3-1/TRBV3-2	NA	CASSQPGVPEQYF	TGTGCCAGCAGCCAACCGGGAGTTCCCGAGCAGTACTTC
TRBJ1-4	NA	TRBV6-5	NA	CASSYLEEGEKLFF	TGTGCCAGCAGTTACTTAGAGGAAGGTGAAAAACTGTTTTTT
TRBJ1-2	NA	TRBV28	TRBD1	CASSVTGGGGGYTF	TGTGCCAGCAGTGTGACAGGGGGCGGCGGAGGCTACACCTTC